The TCR beta chain under discussion was sequenced for a study of T cell responses to AZD1222 COVID-19 vaccine. The method was immunoSEQ multiplex PCR; TCRdb's version includes in-frame clones alone and lacks a portion of them. The sample holds about 35,000 clones, 85% to 90% seen once. CDR3 size: 14 residues. The ends lost 3 bases at V and 7 bases at J; junction bases unmatched: 8. Germline V gives CDR1 LGHDT, CDR2 YNNKEL (reference sequence). A remark on this clone: What it binds is not known.

Findings and caveats of the study: Baseline seropositivity occurred in only a handful of AZD1222 recipients. Increases in Spike-specific TCR breadth and depth were seen after two AZD1222 doses.

The receptor's source is an adult who received the AZD1222 COVID-19 vaccine. The rearrangement joins TRBV3-1 (or the pseudogene TRBV3-2) to TRBJ1-1, with 7 bases matching TRBD1. Sequences were derived from peripheral blood, sampled 28 days after the second AZD1222 dose. The CDR3 DNA sequence: TGTGCCAGCAGCCAGAGGGCCCGGGACAGTGAAGCTTTCTTT. The encoded protein is CASSQRARDSEAFF.